What follows is one T cell receptor beta chain and its context. Its antigen is undetermined. One end of the junction is discordant with germline, which a read error may explain. The data originate from a study of circulating tumor DNA in untreated peripheral T-cell lymphoma. Sequencing was performed with immunoSEQ multiplex PCR; in TCRdb, only in-frame clones are kept and a portion is missing. The sample consists of approximately 6,600 clones, roughly 60% of them appearing once. CDR1 and CDR2 (germline): MNHGY, SAAAGT. The CDR3 totals 15 residues. Notes on the study in general: Baseline tissues yielded 86% and baseline serum around 65% tumor-specific clonotype detection.

The chain has TRBV6-8 and TRBJ1-2; TRBD1 aligns across 7 bases. Material: tumor tissue. The source of this sequence is a human donor with peripheral T-cell lymphoma. Here the CDR3 reads CAISGSGQANYGYTF. The CDR3 DNA reads as TGTGCCATCAGTGGTTCCGGACAGGCTAACTATGGCTACACCTTC.